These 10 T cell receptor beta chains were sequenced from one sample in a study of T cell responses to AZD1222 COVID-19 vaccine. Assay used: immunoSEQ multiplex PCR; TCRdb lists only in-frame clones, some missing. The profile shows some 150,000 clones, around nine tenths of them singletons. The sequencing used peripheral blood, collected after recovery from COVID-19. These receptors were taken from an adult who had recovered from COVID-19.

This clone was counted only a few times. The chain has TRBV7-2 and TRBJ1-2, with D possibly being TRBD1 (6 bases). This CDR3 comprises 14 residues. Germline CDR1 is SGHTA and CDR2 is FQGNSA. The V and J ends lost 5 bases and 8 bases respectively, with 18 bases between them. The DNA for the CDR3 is TGTGCCAGCAGCCTTACAGGGATTGATTCGGGCTACACCTTC. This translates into CASSLTGIDSGYTF. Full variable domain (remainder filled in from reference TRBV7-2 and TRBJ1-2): GAGVSQSPSNKVTEKGKDVELRCDPISGHTALYWYRQSLGQGLEFLIYFQGNSAPDKSGLPSDRFSAERTGGSVSTLTIQRTQQEDSAVYLCASSLTGIDSGYTFGSGTRLTVV.

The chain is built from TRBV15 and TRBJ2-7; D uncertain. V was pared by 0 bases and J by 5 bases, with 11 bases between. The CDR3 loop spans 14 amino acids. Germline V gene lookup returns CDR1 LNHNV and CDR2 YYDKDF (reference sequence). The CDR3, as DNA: TGTGCCACCAGCAGAGATTCCAGGTCCGACGAGCAGTACTTC. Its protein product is CATSRDSRSDEQYF.

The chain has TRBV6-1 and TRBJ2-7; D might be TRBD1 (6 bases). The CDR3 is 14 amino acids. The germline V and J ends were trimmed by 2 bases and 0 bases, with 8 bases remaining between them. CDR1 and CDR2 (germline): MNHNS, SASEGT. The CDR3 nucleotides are TGTGCCAGCAGTGAAACAGGGTTCTCCTACGAGCAGTACTTC. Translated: CASSETGFSYEQYF.

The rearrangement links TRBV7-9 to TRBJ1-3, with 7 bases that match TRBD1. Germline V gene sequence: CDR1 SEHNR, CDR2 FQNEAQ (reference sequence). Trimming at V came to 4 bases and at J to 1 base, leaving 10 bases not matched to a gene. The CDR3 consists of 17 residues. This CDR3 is CASSYVRGTESGNTIYF. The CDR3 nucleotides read TGTGCCAGCAGCTACGTTAGGGGGACAGAGTCTGGAAACACCATATATTTT.

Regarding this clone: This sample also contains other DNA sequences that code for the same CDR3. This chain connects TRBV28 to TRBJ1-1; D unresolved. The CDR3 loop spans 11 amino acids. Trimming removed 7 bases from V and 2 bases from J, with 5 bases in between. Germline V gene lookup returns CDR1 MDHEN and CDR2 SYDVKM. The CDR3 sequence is CASKGNTEAFF. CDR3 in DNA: TGTGCCAGCAAGGGAAACACTGAAGCTTTCTTT.

CDR3 region: CASTTIRGQEETQYF. The CDR3 DNA is TGTGCCAGCACCACTATCCGAGGACAGGAAGAGACCCAGTACTTC. The genes are TRBV28 and TRBJ2-5, with TRBD1 identical over 7 bases. Looked up from germline, CDR1 is MDHEN and CDR2 is SYDVKM. This CDR3 comprises 15 residues. V shed 7 bases and J 3 bases; nucleotides not matched to a gene: 11.

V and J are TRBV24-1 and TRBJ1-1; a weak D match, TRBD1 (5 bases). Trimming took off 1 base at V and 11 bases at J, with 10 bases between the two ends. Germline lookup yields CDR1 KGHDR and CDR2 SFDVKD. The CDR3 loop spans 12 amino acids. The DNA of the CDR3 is TGTGCCACCAGTGATTTTGGGGGTCGGGCTTTCTTT. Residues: CATSDFGGRAFF.

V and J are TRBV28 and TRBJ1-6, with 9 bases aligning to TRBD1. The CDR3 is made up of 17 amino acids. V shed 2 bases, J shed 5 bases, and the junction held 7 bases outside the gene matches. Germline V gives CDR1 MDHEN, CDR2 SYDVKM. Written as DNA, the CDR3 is TGTGCCAGCAGTTTACCCCTAGGGACAGGGAATAATTCACCCCTCCACTTT. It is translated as CASSLPLGTGNNSPLHF.

The CDR3 here is CASGRQGAYEQFF. The CDR3 nucleotides read TGTGCCAGCGGCAGACAGGGGGCCTATGAGCAGTTCTTC. J is TRBJ2-1 and V is TRBV25-1; TRBD1 agrees at 10 bases. CDR1 and CDR2 (germline): MGHDK, SYGVNS. The CDR3 runs 13 residues. J lost 8 bases, V lost 8 bases, and 6 bases had no gene match.

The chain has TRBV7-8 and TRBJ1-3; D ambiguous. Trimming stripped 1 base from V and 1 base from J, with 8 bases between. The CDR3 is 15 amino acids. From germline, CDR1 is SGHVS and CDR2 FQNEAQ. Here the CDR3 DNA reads TGTGCCAGCAGCTTAGACCGAGGGTCTGGAAACACCATATATTTT. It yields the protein CASSLDRGSGNTIYF.